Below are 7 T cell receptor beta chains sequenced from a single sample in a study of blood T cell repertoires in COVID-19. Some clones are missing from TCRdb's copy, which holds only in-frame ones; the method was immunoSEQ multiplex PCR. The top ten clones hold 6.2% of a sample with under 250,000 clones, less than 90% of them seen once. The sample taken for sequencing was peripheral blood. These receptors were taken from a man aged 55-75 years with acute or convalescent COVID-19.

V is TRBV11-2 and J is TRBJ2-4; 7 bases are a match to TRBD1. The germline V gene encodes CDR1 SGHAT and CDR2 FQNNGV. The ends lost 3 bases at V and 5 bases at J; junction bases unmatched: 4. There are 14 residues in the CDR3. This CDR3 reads CASSFGTDENIQYF. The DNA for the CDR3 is TGTGCCAGCAGCTTCGGGACAGACGAAAACATTCAGTACTTC.

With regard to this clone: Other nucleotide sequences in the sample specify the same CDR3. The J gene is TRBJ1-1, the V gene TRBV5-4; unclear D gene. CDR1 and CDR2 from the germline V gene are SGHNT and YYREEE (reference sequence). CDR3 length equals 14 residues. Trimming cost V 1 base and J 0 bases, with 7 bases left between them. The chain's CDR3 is CASSLRQVNTEAFF. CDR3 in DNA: TGTGCCAGCAGCTTGAGGCAGGTGAACACTGAAGCTTTCTTT.

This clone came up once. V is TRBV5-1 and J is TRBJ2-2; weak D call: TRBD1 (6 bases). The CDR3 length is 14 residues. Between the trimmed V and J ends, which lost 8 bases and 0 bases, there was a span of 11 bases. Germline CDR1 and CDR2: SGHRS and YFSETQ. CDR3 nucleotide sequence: TGCGCCAGTTTGACAGGCTCGAACACCGGGGAGCTGTTTTTT. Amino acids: CASLTGSNTGELFF. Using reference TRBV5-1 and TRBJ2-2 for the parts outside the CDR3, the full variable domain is KAGVTQTPRYLIKTRGQQVTLSCSPISGHRSVSWYQQTPGQGLQFLFEYFSETQRNKGNFPGRFSGRQFSNSRSEMNVSTLELGDSALYLCASLTGSNTGELFFGEGSRLTVL.

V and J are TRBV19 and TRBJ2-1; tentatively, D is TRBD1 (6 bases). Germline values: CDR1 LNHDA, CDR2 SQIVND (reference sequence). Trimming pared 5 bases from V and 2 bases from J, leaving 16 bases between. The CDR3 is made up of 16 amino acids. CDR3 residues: CASSANRVPTYNEQFF. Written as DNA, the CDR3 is TGTGCCAGTAGTGCGAACAGGGTCCCCACCTACAATGAGCAGTTCTTC.

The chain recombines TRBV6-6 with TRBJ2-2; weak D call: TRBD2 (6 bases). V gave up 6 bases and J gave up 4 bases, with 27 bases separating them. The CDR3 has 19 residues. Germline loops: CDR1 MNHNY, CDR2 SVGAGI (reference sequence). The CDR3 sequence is CASSYRRPGGSGPTGELFF. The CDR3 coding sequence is TGTGCCAGCAGCTACCGTAGGCCGGGTGGAAGCGGGCCCACCGGGGAGCTGTTTTTT.

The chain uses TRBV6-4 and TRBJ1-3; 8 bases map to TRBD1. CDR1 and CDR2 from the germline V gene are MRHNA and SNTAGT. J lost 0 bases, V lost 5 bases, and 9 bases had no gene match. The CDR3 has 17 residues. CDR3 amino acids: CASSQEDRVDSGNTIYF. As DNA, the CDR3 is TGTGCCAGCAGTCAAGAGGACAGGGTAGACTCTGGAAACACCATATATTTT.

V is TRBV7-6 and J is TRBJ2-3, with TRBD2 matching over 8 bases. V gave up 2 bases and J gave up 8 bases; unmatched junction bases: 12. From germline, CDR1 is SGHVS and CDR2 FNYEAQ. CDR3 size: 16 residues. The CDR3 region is CASSLKREGIGGTQYF. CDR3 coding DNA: TGTGCCAGCAGCTTAAAACGGGAGGGTATAGGGGGTACGCAGTATTTT.